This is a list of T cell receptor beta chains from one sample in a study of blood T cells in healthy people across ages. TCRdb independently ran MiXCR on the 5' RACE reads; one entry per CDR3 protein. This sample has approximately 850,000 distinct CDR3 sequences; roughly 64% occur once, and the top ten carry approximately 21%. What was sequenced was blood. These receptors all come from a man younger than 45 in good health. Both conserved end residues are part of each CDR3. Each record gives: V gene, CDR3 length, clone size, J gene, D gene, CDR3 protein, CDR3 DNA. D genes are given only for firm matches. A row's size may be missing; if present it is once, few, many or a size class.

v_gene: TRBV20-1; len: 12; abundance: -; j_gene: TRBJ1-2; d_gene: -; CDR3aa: CSARDWGYGYTF; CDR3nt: TGCAGTGCTAGAGATTGGGGCTATGGCTACACCTTC
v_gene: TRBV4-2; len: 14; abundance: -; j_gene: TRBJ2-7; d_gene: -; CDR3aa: CASSQEGRAYEQYF; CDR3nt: TGTGCCAGCAGCCAAGAGGGGCGCGCCTACGAGCAGTACTTC
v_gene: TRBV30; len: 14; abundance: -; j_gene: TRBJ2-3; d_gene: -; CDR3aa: CAWSPSIMGDTQYF; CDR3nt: TGTGCCTGGTCCCCGTCAATCATGGGAGATACGCAGTATTTT
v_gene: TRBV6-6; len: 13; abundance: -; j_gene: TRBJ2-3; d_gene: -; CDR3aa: CASSPPLVDTQYF; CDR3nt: TGTGCCAGCAGCCCCCCGCTCGTAGATACGCAGTATTTT
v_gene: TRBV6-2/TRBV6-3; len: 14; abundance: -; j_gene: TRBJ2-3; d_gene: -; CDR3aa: CASRLAGTSDTQYF; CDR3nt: TGTGCCAGCCGGCTCGCGGGAACCTCAGATACGCAGTATTTT
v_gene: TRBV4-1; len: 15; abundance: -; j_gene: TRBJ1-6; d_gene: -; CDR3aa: CASSQEPNGGSPLHF; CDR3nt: TGCGCCAGCAGCCAAGAGCCAAACGGGGGATCACCCCTCCACTTT
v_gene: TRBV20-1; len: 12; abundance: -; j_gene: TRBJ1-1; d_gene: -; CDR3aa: CSALSGYTEAFF; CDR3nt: TGCAGTGCCCTGTCGGGGTACACTGAAGCTTTCTTT
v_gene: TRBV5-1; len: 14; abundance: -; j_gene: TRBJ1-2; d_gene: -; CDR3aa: CASSHDSPLSGYTF; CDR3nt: TGCGCCAGCAGCCACGACAGTCCTCTTTCTGGCTACACCTTC
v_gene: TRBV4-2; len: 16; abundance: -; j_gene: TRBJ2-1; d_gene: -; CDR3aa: CASSQGTGRFYNEQFF; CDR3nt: TGTGCCAGCAGCCAAGGAACAGGGCGATTCTACAATGAGCAGTTCTTC
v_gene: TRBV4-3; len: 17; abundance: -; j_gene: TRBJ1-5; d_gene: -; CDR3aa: CASSQEFSGDSNQPQHF; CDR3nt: TGCGCCAGCAGCCAAGAATTCTCCGGCGATAGCAATCAGCCCCAGCATTTT
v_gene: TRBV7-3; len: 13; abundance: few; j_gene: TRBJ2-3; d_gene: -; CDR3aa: CASSGQTQDTQYF; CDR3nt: TGTGCCAGCAGCGGCCAGACTCAGGATACGCAGTATTTT
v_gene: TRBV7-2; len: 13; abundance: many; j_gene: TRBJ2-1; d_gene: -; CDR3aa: CASRVRVLNEQFF; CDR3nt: TGTGCCAGCAGAGTCAGGGTTCTGAATGAGCAGTTCTTC
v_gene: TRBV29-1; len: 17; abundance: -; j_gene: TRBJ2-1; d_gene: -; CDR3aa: CSVVFWNVATSPTEQFF; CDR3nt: TGCAGCGTTGTGTTTTGGAATGTGGCCACGTCGCCGACGGAGCAGTTCTTC
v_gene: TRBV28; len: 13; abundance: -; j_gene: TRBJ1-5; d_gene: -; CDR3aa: CASSLFREQPQHF; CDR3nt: TGTGCCAGCAGTTTATTTCGGGAGCAGCCCCAGCATTTT
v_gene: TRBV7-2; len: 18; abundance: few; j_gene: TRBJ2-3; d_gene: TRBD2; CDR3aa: CASSPSSGEGASTDTQYF; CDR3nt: TGTGCCAGCAGCCCCAGTAGTGGGGAGGGCGCTAGCACAGATACGCAGTATTTT